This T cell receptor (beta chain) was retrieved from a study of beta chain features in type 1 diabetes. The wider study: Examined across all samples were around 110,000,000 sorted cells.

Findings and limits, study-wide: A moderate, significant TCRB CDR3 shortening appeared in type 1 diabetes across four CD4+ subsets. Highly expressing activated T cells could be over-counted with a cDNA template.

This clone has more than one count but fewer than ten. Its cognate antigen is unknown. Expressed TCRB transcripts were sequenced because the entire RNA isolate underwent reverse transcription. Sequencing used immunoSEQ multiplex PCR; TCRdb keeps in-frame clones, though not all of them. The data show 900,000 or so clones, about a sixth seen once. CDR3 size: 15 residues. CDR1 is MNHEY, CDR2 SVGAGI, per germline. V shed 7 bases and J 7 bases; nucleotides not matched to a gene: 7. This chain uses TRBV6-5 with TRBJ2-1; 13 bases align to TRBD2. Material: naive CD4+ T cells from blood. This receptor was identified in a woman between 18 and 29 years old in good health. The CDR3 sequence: CASKSGTSGTNEQFF. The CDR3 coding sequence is TGTGCCAGCAAAAGTGGGACTAGCGGGACAAATGAGCAGTTCTTC.